This T cell receptor (beta chain) is from a study of sequential checkpoint blockade in melanoma (dated by TCRdb to about 2019). General notes on the study: In a 1:1 randomization, patients received either first-line nivolumab then ipilimumab (arm A) or ipilimumab then nivolumab (arm B). Maintenance nivolumab came after both trial sequences.

About this clone itself: The target of this receptor is not known. Qualities for individual bases were not recorded, and no much larger clone is one base off.

This specimen's treatment or condition label, interpreted: randomized to nivolumab then ipilimumab (arm A) or the reverse (arm B). None of the trial patients had been given prior DNA-damaging chemotherapy. A FACS Aria II flow cytometer was used to sort live CD3+CD8+ cells that were negative for CD19 and CD56 from thawed PBMCs. Samples were obtained from patients with melanoma enrolled in CheckMate 064, a randomized, open-label phase II trial of sequential checkpoint blockade. Peripheral blood mononuclear cells were collected by leukapheresis, purified with Ficoll-Paque, and frozen in human serum with about 9.6% DMSO. Purity of sorted blood CD3+CD8+ cells was verified at >95% immediately after sorting, followed by DNA extraction. The germline V gene yields SNHLY for CDR1 and FYNNEI for CDR2. The CDR3 has 14 amino acids, counting the end cysteine and phenylalanine. Kept here is only the CDR3 DNA, which spans 42 bases and is read in frame from base 1. V drops 4 bases and J drops 5 bases, leaving 15 bases in between.

Broad study findings and their caveats: The response-prediction model combining TCR metrics and mutation burden needs validation in larger, independent patient cohorts.

TCRbeta CDR3 regions were immunosequenced from genomic DNA with the immunoSEQ Assay. Genomic DNA was amplified by bias-controlled multiplex PCR before high-throughput sequencing. The paper's data handling went like this. To quantify the absolute abundance of each unique TCRbeta CDR3 region, the sequences were collapsed and filtered. Clonality was defined as 1 minus Pielou's evenness and was calculated using productive rearrangements only. A previously published method was used to identify clones with significantly greater frequencies in on-treatment samples than in baseline samples. Drawn from immuneACCESS, this table holds only the in-frame rearrangements with V and J called that TCRdb kept. Clones are partly lost; checked studies trace under half to an unresolved V gene and leave the rest unexplained. V, J and clone size were drawn from that table, and D and trimming were deduced from the DNA. Present in this sample are about 20,000 clones, 72% of which were seen just once. 20% to 25% of the sample is held by the ten biggest clonotypes.

The sequence joins TRBV2 to TRBJ2-7; TRBD1 might be the D gene, on 5 matching bases. The material was CD8+ T cells sorted from blood (inferred from file names), obtained from a patient given nivolumab and ipilimumab in sequence. The receptor comes from a human donor with melanoma. This receptor has the CDR3 CASSGGFLGNEQYF. Read as DNA, the sequence is TGTGCCAGCAGTGGGGGCTTCCTTGGCAACGAGCAGTACTTC. Where the CDR3 stops, the reference TRBV2 and TRBJ2-7 genes take over; the full variable domain is EPEVTQTPSHQVTQMGQEVILRCVPISNHLYFYWYRQILGQKVEFLVSFYNNEISEKSEIFDDQFSVERPDGSNFTLKIRSTKLEDSAMYFCASSGGFLGNEQYFGPGTRLTVT.